The 5 T cell receptor beta chains below come from one sample, sequenced in a study of blood T cell repertoires in COVID-19. The data were produced by immunoSEQ multiplex PCR, yet TCRdb's version contains in-frame clones alone and is incomplete. Here the sample spans about 150,000 clones, over 60% being singletons. Input material: peripheral blood. The origin of the receptors is a woman at least 80 years old with acute or convalescent COVID-19.

This clone came up a few times. This chain uses TRBV5-1 with TRBJ1-4; 8 bases agree with TRBD1. Germline V CDR1 and CDR2: SGHRS, YFSETQ. V shed 4 bases, J shed 7 bases, and the junction held 9 bases outside the gene matches. CDR3 length equals 15 residues. The CDR3 spells CASSRIQGAGEKLFF. The CDR3 DNA follows: TGCGCCAGCAGCCGAATTCAGGGGGCAGGTGAAAAACTGTTTTTT.

The chain couples TRBV4-3 to TRBJ1-3, with a possible D match to TRBD1 (5 bases). The V and J ends lost 2 bases and 6 bases respectively, with 14 bases between them. From germline, CDR1 is LGHNA and CDR2 YSLEER. The CDR3 is made up of 15 amino acids. The CDR3 DNA is TGCGCCAGCAGCCAAAAGGCGGGGGGGTCAAACACCATATATTTT. Translation: CASSQKAGGSNTIYF.

The genes are TRBV11-2 and TRBJ1-1; D unclear. With 1 base removed from V and 0 bases from J, the gap between germline ends came to 9 bases. The V gene's germline CDR1 is SGHAT and CDR2 FQNNGV. The CDR3 has 15 amino acids. CDR3: CASSLVTEMNTEAFF. The DNA of the CDR3 is TGTGCCAGCAGCTTAGTTACAGAGATGAACACTGAAGCTTTCTTT.

The chain has TRBV28 and TRBJ2-6; 8 bases agree with TRBD1. Germline CDR1 reads MDHEN; CDR2 reads SYDVKM. The V segment lost 5 bases and the J segment 4 bases; nucleotides outside the gene matches: 13. This CDR3 contains 18 residues. CDR3 sequence: CASSPQPGQGKGANVLTF. CDR3 nucleotides: TGTGCCAGCAGTCCCCAGCCCGGACAGGGTAAAGGGGCCAACGTCCTGACTTTC.

This chain links TRBV10-3 with TRBJ1-1, with 7 bases aligning to TRBD1. Germline CDR1 is ENHRY and CDR2 is SYGVKD. J lost 8 bases, V lost 2 bases, and 8 bases had no gene match. The length of the CDR3 is 14 residues. CDR3 sequence: CAISERSGTAEAFF. Written as DNA, the CDR3 is TGTGCCATCAGTGAGCGATCCGGGACAGCCGAAGCTTTCTTT.